These 25 T cell receptor beta chains came from one sample sequenced in a study of regulatory T cells in long-lasting Graves disease. To make TCR beta libraries, researchers used iRepertoire HTBI primers and Arm-PCR of CDR3 regions. TCRdb reanalysed the multiplex PCR reads using MiXCR and keeps one entry per CDR3 protein. The data contain around 400,000 distinct CDR3 sequences, 12% of them seen just once; the ten biggest clones take up under 20%. Time point meaning: newly diagnosed GD, antithyroid drugs for less than 3 months. Preparation of the TCR library used RNA extracted from PBMCs. These data also formed part of another study, on T cells in Graves' hyperthyroidism and ophthalmopathy.

Sequencing used peripheral blood mononuclear cells (PBMCs), obtained at new diagnosis, from a patient treated with antithyroid drugs. The receptors stem from a young woman with Graves disease.

This clonotype was seen ten or more times. This chain links TRBV7-2 with TRBJ1-1; 7 nucleotides line up with TRBD1. The length of the CDR3 is 13 residues. With V trimmed by 5 bases and J by 8 bases, 8 bases remained unmatched. Germline V gene lookup returns CDR1 SGHTA and CDR2 FQGNSA. This chain's CDR3 is CASSPDRLREAFF. The CDR3 coding sequence is TGTGCCAGCAGCCCGGACAGGCTTAGGGAAGCTTTCTTT. Variable domain in full (rest from reference TRBV7-2 and TRBJ1-1): GAGVSQSPSNKVTEKGKDVELRCDPISGHTALYWYRQSLGQGLEFLIYFQGNSAPDKSGLPSDRFSAERTGGSVSTLTIQRTQQEDSAVYLCASSPDRLREAFFGQGTRLTVV.

This clonotype was detected ten times or more. The rearrangement links TRBV20-1 to TRBJ1-4, with TRBD1 matching over 9 bases. CDR1 is DFQATT, CDR2 SNEGSKA, per germline (reference sequence). The V and J ends lost 0 bases and 4 bases, in that order; junction bases with no gene match: 18. This CDR3 has 20 residues. CDR3 region: CSARDWESLDRGKLNEKLFF. Written as DNA, the CDR3 is TGCAGTGCTAGAGATTGGGAATCCCTGGACAGGGGTAAACTTAATGAAAAACTGTTTTTT.

The sample holds a few counts of this clonotype. The CDR3 loop reads CASSSGSRAYNEQFF. The CDR3 DNA follows: TGTGCCAGTAGTAGTGGGTCGCGAGCCTACAATGAGCAGTTCTTC. The V gene is TRBV19, the J gene TRBJ2-1; the D is unclear. Germline lookup yields CDR1 LNHDA and CDR2 SQIVND (reference sequence). Trimming stripped 4 bases from V and 2 bases from J, with 12 bases between. CDR3 size: 15 residues.

This clonotype was detected many times. The CDR3 DNA is TGCAGTGCTAGAGTGAGAGACAGGGGGGACTACAATGAGCAGTTCTTC. Translation gives CSARVRDRGDYNEQFF. The chain recombines TRBV20-1 with TRBJ2-1, with TRBD1 matching over 9 bases. The junction had 7 bases not matched to a gene; V was cut back by 1 base and J by 3 bases. Per germline, CDR1 DFQATT and CDR2 SNEGSKA (reference sequence). This CDR3 has 16 amino acids.

This clonotype was seen repeatedly, ten times or more. V and J are TRBV7-9 and TRBJ1-2; D unclear. Between the trimmed V and J ends, which lost 2 bases and 7 bases, there was a span of 11 bases. The length of the CDR3 is 13 residues. CDR1 is SEHNR, CDR2 FQNEAQ, per germline (reference sequence). DNA of the CDR3: TGTGCCAGCAGCTTACAAGCAACCAGTGGCTACACCTTC. Its protein is CASSLQATSGYTF.

The chain recombines TRBV7-3 with TRBJ2-1, with D hard to call. V was cut by 6 bases and J by 4 bases, with 16 bases left in between. The germline CDR1 and CDR2 sequences are SGHTA and FQGTGA. There are 15 residues in the CDR3. CDR3 DNA: TGTGCCAGCAGTTTTAATCCGGGCAAATACAATGAGCAGTTCTTC. Amino acids: CASSFNPGKYNEQFF.

This clonotype has a count of ten or more. CDR3 DNA: TGTGCCAGCAGTTTAGAGGGCTTGGAGGGGCAGGAAGCTTTCTTT. Its protein product is CASSLEGLEGQEAFF. The rearrangement links TRBV28 to TRBJ1-1, with D tentatively TRBD1 (5 bases). V gave up 2 bases and J gave up 8 bases, with 18 bases separating them. The CDR3 runs 15 residues. Germline V gene lookup returns CDR1 MDHEN and CDR2 SYDVKM.

The chain has TRBV12-3 or TRBV12-4 and TRBJ1-2; a possible D gene is TRBD1 (6 bases). CDR3 length: 14 residues. With 3 bases removed from V and 6 bases from J, the gap between germline ends came to 14 bases. CDR3 nucleotides: TGTGCCAGCAGTTTGGTTCCAGGGGCTCATGGCTACACCTTC. It yields the protein CASSLVPGAHGYTF.

This rearrangement joins TRBV18 to TRBJ2-2; 7 nucleotides line up with TRBD1. This CDR3 comprises 16 residues. Per germline, CDR1 KGHSH and CDR2 LQKENI. V trimming: 3 bases; J trimming: 16 bases; junction bases outside the gene matches: 20. CDR3: CASSPVTGTAIWRPFF. The CDR3 nucleotides are TGTGCCAGCTCACCCGTAACCGGGACAGCTATCTGGCGACCGTTTTTT.

The rearrangement uses TRBV24-1 and TRBJ2-2, with 8 bases aligning to TRBD2. This CDR3 has 15 amino acids. V was clipped by 5 bases and J by 7 bases; unmatched bases: 8. From germline, CDR1 is KGHDR and CDR2 SFDVKD. The CDR3 protein is CATSVVSGRVGELFF. In DNA form, the CDR3 reads TGTGCCACCAGTGTCGTCAGCGGGAGAGTCGGGGAGCTGTTTTTT.

Ten or more counts support this clonotype. The chain links TRBV28 to TRBJ1-2; 9 bases map to TRBD1. This CDR3 comprises 16 residues. The V gene end was trimmed by 1 base and the J gene end by 2 bases; junction bases not matched to a gene: 5. Germline-derived CDR1 and CDR2 are MDHEN and SYDVKM. CDR3 in amino acids: CASSLSLQGANYGYTF. Here the CDR3 DNA reads TGTGCCAGCAGTTTATCCTTACAGGGGGCAAACTATGGCTACACCTTC.

This clonotype came up a few times. CDR3 region: CASSPLGVGGYTF. The DNA for the CDR3 is TGTGCCAGCAGCCCGCTGGGGGTAGGAGGCTACACCTTC. The chain uses TRBV14 and TRBJ1-2; a weak D match, TRBD1 (5 bases). CDR1 and CDR2 (germline): SGHDN, FVKESK. The V end was cut by 4 bases, the J end by 8 bases, with 14 bases between. The CDR3 totals 13 residues.

This clonotype was observed at least ten times. The J gene is TRBJ2-1, the V gene TRBV28; the match to TRBD2 covers 13 bases. CDR1 is MDHEN, CDR2 SYDVKM, per germline. The CDR3 consists of 18 residues. With 3 bases clipped from V and 2 bases from J, the junction kept 7 bases outside the gene matches. The CDR3 nucleotides are TGTGCCAGCAGTTTGTCGGGACTAGCGGGAACCACCTACAATGAGCAGTTCTTC. Its protein is CASSLSGLAGTTYNEQFF.

This clonotype has a count of ten or more. V usage is TRBV6-1 and J usage is TRBJ2-7; 7 bases are shared with TRBD1. Germline trimming cut 7 bases from V and 5 bases from J; bases unmatched to any gene: 8. Germline V gene data show CDR1 as MNHNS and CDR2 as SASEGT. The CDR3 extends over 13 amino acids. The CDR3: CASTRQGLNEQYF. CDR3 in DNA: TGTGCCAGCACTCGACAGGGTTTAAACGAGCAGTACTTC.

This chain joins TRBV6-1 and TRBJ2-7; the D gene is possibly TRBD1 (5 bases). V dropped 5 bases and J dropped 2 bases, with 7 bases sitting between them. CDR3 length: 12 amino acids. Germline V gene data show CDR1 as MNHNS and CDR2 as SASEGT. This CDR3 is CASSQTAYEQYV. In DNA, the CDR3 is TGTGCCAGCAGTCAGACAGCCTACGAGCAGTACGTC.

This clonotype was counted only a few times. The chain carries TRBV11-3 and TRBJ2-3, with unresolved D. The CDR3 spans 17 residues. V lost 4 bases and J lost 0, with 17 bases in between. Looked up from germline, CDR1 is SGHNT and CDR2 is YENEEA. The CDR3 bases are TGTGCCAGCAGCTCCAGATGGGCTGAGTCTAGCACAGATACGCAGTATTTT. It translates to CASSSRWAESSTDTQYF.

A word on this clonotype: A much larger clone differs by one base, so this may be a read error. This chain uses TRBV6-2 or TRBV6-3 with TRBJ1-5; TRBD1 is a possible D gene (5 bases). The V end was cut by 5 bases, the J end by 4 bases, with 15 bases between. Germline values: CDR1 MNHEY, CDR2 SVGEGT. The CDR3 is made up of 15 amino acids. CDR3 in DNA: TGTGCCAGCAGTGATCGGGGACGGAATAATCAGCCCCAGCATTTT. Residues: CASSDRGRNNQPQHF.

This clonotype was counted many times. The V gene is TRBV11-1, the J gene TRBJ1-2; D might be TRBD1 (5 bases). The CDR3 contains 14 residues. Germline CDR1 SGHAT, CDR2 FQDESV (reference sequence). V shed 5 bases and J shed 4 bases, with 14 bases lying between them. DNA of the CDR3: TGTGCCAGCAGCCAGATGGGGCAGATCTATGGCTACACCTTC. Protein product: CASSQMGQIYGYTF.

With regard to this clonotype: This may arise from a read error, as a much more abundant clone is one base away. The chain is built from TRBV6-1 and TRBJ2-2, with D perhaps TRBD1 (5 bases). The germline V gene encodes CDR1 MNHNS and CDR2 SASEGT. The V end was cut by 5 bases, the J end by 2 bases, with 15 bases between. This CDR3 has 16 amino acids. The CDR3: CASSPWGRVNTGELFF. As DNA, the CDR3 is TGTGCCAGCAGTCCTTGGGGCAGGGTAAACACCGGGGAGCTGTTTTTT.

This clonotype has a count of ten or more. The V and J genes are TRBV28 and TRBJ2-5; D assignment may be TRBD1 or TRBD2 (5 bases each). This CDR3 comprises 13 residues. CDR1 is MDHEN and CDR2 is SYDVKM in the germline V gene. V lost 7 bases to trimming and J lost 2 bases, with 11 bases between them. CDR3 in amino acids: CASKGGGQETQYF. The CDR3 coding sequence is TGTGCCAGCAAGGGTGGGGGACAAGAGACCCAGTACTTC.

At least ten counts were recorded for this clonotype. V usage is TRBV7-2 and J usage is TRBJ2-1, with D perhaps TRBD2 (7 bases). V was cut by 3 bases and J by 9 bases, with 24 bases left in between. CDR1 is SGHTA, CDR2 FQGNSA, per germline. The CDR3 runs 17 residues. The CDR3 region has the DNA TGTGCCAGCAGCTTCGGCAGAGGGGGAGGGGTATACGGTGAGCAGTTCTTC. It is translated as CASSFGRGGGVYGEQFF.

The sample holds many counts of this clonotype. The genes are TRBV20-1 and TRBJ1-1; a weak D match, TRBD1 (5 bases). Trimming stripped 0 bases from V and 6 bases from J, with 20 bases between. CDR3 length equals 16 residues. The V gene's germline CDR1 is DFQATT and CDR2 SNEGSKA (reference sequence). CDR3: CSARDRGRGEGSEAFF. For the CDR3, the DNA is TGCAGTGCTAGAGATCGTGGGAGGGGAGAGGGTTCTGAAGCTTTCTTT.

This clonotype was seen once. Just one base apart from a much larger clone, this may be a read error. V is TRBV7-9 and J is TRBJ2-7; the D is unclear. Germline CDR1 is SEHNR and CDR2 is FQNEAQ (reference sequence). Trimming removed 4 bases from V and 3 bases from J, with 22 bases in between. CDR3 size: 17 residues. The CDR3: CASSSPPDDKGNYEQYF. For the CDR3, the DNA is TGTGCCAGCAGCTCTCCCCCCGATGACAAGGGAAACTACGAGCAGTACTTC.

This clonotype came up many times. The chain is built from TRBV28 and TRBJ1-4, with TRBD1 as a possible D gene (6 bases). The V gene's germline CDR1 is MDHEN and CDR2 SYDVKM. The CDR3 is 17 residues long. Trimming cost V 3 bases and J 5 bases, with 19 bases left between them. CDR3 DNA: TGTGCCAGCAGTTTCGTTGCAAACAGGGACCTCAATGAAAAACTGTTTTTT. Translation: CASSFVANRDLNEKLFF.

This clonotype appeared a few times. V gene TRBV12-3 or TRBV12-4 combines with J gene TRBJ2-7; weak D call: TRBD1 (5 bases). There are 14 residues in the CDR3. V lost 7 bases to trimming and J lost 2 bases, with 15 bases between them. CDR3 bases: TGTGCCAGCACCACCCGACAGAACCCCTACGAGCAGTACTTC. Its translation: CASTTRQNPYEQYF.